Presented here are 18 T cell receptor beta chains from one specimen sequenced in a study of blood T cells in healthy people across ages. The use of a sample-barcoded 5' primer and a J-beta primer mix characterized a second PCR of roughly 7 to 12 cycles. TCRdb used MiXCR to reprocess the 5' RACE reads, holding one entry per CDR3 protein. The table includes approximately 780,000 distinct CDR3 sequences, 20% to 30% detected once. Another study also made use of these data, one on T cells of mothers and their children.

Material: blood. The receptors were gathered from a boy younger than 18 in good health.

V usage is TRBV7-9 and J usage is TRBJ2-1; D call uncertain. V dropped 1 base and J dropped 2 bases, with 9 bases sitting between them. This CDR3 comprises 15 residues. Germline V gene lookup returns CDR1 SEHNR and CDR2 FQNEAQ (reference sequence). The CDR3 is CASSLGHFPYNEQFF. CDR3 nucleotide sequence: TGTGCCAGCAGCTTAGGACACTTTCCCTACAATGAGCAGTTCTTC.

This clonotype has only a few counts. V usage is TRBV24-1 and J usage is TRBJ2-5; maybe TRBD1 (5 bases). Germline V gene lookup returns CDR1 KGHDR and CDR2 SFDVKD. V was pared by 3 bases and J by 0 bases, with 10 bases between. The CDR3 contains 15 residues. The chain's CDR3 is CATSDPRQNQETQYF. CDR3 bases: TGTGCCACCAGTGATCCCCGACAGAACCAAGAGACCCAGTACTTC.

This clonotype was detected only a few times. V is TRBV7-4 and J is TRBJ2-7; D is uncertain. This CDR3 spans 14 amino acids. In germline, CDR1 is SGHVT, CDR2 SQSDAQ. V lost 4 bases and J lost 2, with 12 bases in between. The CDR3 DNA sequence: TGTGCCAGCAGCTATGACACCAAAACCTACGAGCAGTACTTC. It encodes CASSYDTKTYEQYF.

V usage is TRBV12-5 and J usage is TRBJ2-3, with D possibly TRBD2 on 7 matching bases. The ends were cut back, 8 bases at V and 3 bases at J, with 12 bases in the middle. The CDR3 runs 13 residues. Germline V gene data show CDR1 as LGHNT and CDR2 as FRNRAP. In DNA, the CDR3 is TGTGCTAGTCACGGGGGGCTAACAGATACGCAGTATTTT. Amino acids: CASHGGLTDTQYF.

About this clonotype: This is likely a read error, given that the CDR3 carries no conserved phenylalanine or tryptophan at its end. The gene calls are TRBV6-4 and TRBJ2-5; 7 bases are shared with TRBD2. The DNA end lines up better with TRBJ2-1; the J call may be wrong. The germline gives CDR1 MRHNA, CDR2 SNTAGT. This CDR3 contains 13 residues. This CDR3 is CASRATSANEQFL. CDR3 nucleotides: TGTGCCAGCAGGGCCACTAGCGCCAATGAGCAGTTCCTC.

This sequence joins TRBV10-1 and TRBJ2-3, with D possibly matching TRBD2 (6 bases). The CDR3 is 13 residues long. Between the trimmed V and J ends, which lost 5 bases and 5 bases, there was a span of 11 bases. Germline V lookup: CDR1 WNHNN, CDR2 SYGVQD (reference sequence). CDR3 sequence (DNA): TGCGCCAGCAGTAGAAGGCGGGAAGATACGCAGTATTTT. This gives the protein CASSRRREDTQYF.

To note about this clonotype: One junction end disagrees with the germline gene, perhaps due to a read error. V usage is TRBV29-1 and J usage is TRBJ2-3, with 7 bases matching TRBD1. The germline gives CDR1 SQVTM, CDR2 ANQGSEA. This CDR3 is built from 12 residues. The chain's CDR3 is CSVLTGTDTRYF. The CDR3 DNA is TGCAGCGTCCTGACCGGGACAGATACGCGGTATTTT.

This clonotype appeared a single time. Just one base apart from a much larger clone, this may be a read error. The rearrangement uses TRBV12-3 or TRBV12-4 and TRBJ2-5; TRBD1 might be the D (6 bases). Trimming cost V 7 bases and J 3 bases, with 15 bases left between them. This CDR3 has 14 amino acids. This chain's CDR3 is CASTLRTEEETQYF. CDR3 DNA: TGTGCCAGCACCCTCAGGACAGAGGAAGAGACCCAGTACTTC.

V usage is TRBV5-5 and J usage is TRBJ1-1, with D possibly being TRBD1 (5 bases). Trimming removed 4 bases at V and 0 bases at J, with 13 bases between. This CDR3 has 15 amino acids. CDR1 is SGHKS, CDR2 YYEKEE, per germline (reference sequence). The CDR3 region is CASSLIGGMNTEAFF. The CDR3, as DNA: TGTGCCAGCAGCCTGATCGGGGGGATGAACACTGAAGCTTTCTTT.

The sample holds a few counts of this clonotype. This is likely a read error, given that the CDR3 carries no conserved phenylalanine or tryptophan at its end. CDR3 protein: CSVPTGPAYEQYS. The CDR3 nucleotides read TGCAGCGTTCCGACAGGTCCGGCCTACGAGCAGTACTCC. V is TRBV29-1 and J is TRBJ2-7; possibly TRBD1 for D (6 bases). The CDR3 totals 13 residues. Germline V CDR1 and CDR2: SQVTM, ANQGSEA. V lost 5 bases and J lost 2, with 13 bases in between.

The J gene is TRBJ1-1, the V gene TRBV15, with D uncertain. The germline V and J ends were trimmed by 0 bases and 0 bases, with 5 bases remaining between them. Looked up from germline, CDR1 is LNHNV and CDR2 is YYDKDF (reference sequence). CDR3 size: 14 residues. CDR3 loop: CATSRDPVNTEAFF. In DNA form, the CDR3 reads TGTGCCACCAGCAGAGATCCCGTGAACACTGAAGCTTTCTTT.

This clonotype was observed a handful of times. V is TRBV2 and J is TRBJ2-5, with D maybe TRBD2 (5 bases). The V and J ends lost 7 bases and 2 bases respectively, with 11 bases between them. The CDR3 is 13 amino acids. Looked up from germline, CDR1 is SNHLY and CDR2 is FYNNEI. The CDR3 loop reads CASNIEGQETQYF. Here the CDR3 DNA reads TGTGCCAGCAATATCGAGGGTCAAGAGACCCAGTACTTC.

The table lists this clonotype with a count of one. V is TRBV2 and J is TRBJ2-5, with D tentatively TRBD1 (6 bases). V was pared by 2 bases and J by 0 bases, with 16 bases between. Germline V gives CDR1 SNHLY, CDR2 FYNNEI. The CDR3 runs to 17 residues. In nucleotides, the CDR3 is TGTGCCAGCAGTGAAAAGATGGGACACTCGTACCAAGAGACCCAGTACTTC. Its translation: CASSEKMGHSYQETQYF. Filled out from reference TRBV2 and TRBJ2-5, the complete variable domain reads EPEVTQTPSHQVTQMGQEVILRCVPISNHLYFYWYRQILGQKVEFLVSFYNNEISEKSEIFDDQFSVERPDGSNFTLKIRSTKLEDSAMYFCASSEKMGHSYQETQYFGPGTRLLVL.

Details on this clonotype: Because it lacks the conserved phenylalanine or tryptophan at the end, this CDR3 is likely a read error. The CDR3 loop is CASSTESRQPQHL. The CDR3 coding sequence is TGTGCCAGCAGTACGGAGTCTCGCCAGCCCCAGCATCTT. The V and J genes are TRBV6-1 and TRBJ1-5; D ambiguous. Trimming took off 5 bases at V and 7 bases at J, with 12 bases between the two ends. The CDR3 extends over 13 amino acids. Germline assignment: CDR1 MNHNS and CDR2 SASEGT.

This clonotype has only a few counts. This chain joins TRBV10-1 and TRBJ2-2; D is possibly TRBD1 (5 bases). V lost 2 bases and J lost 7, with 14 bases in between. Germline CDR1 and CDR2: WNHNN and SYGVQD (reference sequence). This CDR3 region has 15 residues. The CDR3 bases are TGCGCCAGCAGTGAGAGGCAGGGCGGTATCGGGGAGCTGTTTTTT. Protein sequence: CASSERQGGIGELFF.

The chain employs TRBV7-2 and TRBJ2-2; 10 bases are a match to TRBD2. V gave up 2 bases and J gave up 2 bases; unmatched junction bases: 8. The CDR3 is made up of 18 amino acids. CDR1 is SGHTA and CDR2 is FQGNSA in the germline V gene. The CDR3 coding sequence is TGTGCCAGCAGCTTAAAAGGAAGCGGGGGGGCCAACACCGGGGAGCTGTTTTTT. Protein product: CASSLKGSGGANTGELFF.

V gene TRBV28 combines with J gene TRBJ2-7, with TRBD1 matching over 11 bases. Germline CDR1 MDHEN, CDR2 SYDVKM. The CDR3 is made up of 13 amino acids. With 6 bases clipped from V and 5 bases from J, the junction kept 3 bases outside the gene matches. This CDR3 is CASRGQGVHEQYF. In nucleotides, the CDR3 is TGTGCCAGCAGGGGACAGGGGGTCCACGAGCAGTACTTC.

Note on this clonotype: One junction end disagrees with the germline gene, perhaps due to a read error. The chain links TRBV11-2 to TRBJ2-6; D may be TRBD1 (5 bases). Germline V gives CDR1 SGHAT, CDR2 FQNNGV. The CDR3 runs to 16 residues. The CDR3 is CASSLDPGSGANVPTF. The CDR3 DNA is TGTGCCAGCAGCTTAGATCCCGGGTCTGGGGCCAACGTCCCGACTTTC.